This TCR beta chain derives from a study of OX40 agonist ivuxolimab in advanced cancers. Across the whole study: With a range of roughly 20 to 80, age averaged roughly 60 years, and around 83% were male. One patient with hepatocellular carcinoma and two with cutaneous melanoma, three in all, had partial responses.

V shed 5 bases and J 7 bases; nucleotides not matched to a gene: 6. This CDR3 region has 13 residues. Germline V gene lookup returns CDR1 MDHEN and CDR2 SYDVKM. On this clone itself: The antigen is unknown.

The method was immunoSEQ multiplex PCR; TCRdb's version includes in-frame clones alone and lacks a portion of them. The table includes approximately 28,000 clones, more than 70% detected once. Study observations and caveats: Averaging showed that CD8+ T cells had more expanded clones than CD4+ did. Within 6 weeks, CD4+ and CD8+ blood T cells expanded clonally at 0.1 to 3.0 mg/kg.

The chain recombines TRBV28 with TRBJ1-1, with 8 nucleotides matching TRBD1. The source was CD4+ or CD8+ T cells sorted from blood, collected in a trial of the OX40 agonist ivuxolimab. The receptor's source is an adult with an advanced solid tumor such as melanoma, head and neck, liver or kidney cancer. The CDR3 DNA follows: TGTGCCAGCAGTCCCAGGGGGCAAGTTGAAGCTTTCTTT. Translating it yields CASSPRGQVEAFF.